Here is one T cell receptor beta chain with its context. Its specificity is not known. This specimen comes from a study of cytomegalovirus exposure and HLA in healthy donors. The method was immunoSEQ multiplex PCR; TCRdb's version includes in-frame clones alone and lacks a portion of them. This table holds 150,000 to 180,000 clones, 75% to 90% found once. The V gene's germline CDR1 is MNHNS and CDR2 SASEGT. The length of the CDR3 is 13 residues. The V gene lost 6 bases and the J gene lost 4 bases, with 12 bases spanning the gap. Study conclusions and caveats: It was reportedly the case that the classifier diagnosed cytomegalovirus status with high specificity and sensitivity. It was confirmed in vitro that a few of the CMV-associated chains were specific for CMV antigens.

The receptor was isolated from a man aged 18-30 years in good health and CMV-seropositive. Sample: PBMCs. The rearrangement uses TRBV6-1 and TRBJ1-1; D unresolved. The CDR3 DNA reads as TGTGCCAGCAGACCCCAGGTACGCACTGAAGCTTTCTTT. It encodes CASRPQVRTEAFF.